This is a list of T cell receptor beta chains from one sample in a study of control samples from healthy donors and cancer patients. Data came from immunoSEQ multiplex PCR; TCRdb stores just in-frame clones and leaves some out. The sample yields roughly 49,000 clones, roughly 90% seen once. The sequencing input was PBMCs. Receptors originate from a man aged 45-65 years with head and neck cancer. CDR3s leave out the opening cysteine and the closing phenylalanine or tryptophan. The D gene is left open where the match is weak.

CDR3 protein | J gene | V gene | D gene
ASSVGPDPGGTQY | TRBJ2-5 | TRBV9 | TRBD2
ASSQVVLAETQY | TRBJ2-5 | TRBV4-1 | -
ASSSPFGELITDTQY | TRBJ2-3 | TRBV7-9 | -
ASSMDSGKTDTQY | TRBJ2-3 | TRBV19 | -
ASQPDRGGQY | TRBJ2-7 | TRBV12-3/TRBV12-4 | TRBD1
ASSPTLAGVRSYEQY | TRBJ2-7 | TRBV6-6 | TRBD2
ASTLYMTGQETQY | TRBJ2-5 | TRBV6-5 | -
ASSNLLAGGLNDEQY | TRBJ2-7 | TRBV27 | TRBD2
ASSSVLAGGRDTQY | TRBJ2-3 | TRBV11-1 | TRBD2
ASSLGGQVVETQY | TRBJ2-5 | TRBV5-1 | -
ASRGEGNQPQH | TRBJ1-5 | TRBV12-3/TRBV12-4 | -
ASSTRLAGATGELF | TRBJ2-2 | TRBV14 | TRBD2
ASSSEGLGELF | TRBJ2-2 | TRBV7-8 | -
ASSSGLAGPTYNEQF | TRBJ2-1 | TRBV5-1 | TRBD2
ASSSESPLH | TRBJ1-6 | TRBV7-9 | -
ASSQGTQY | TRBJ2-3 | TRBV3-1/TRBV3-2 | -
ASSYSGTGETEAF | TRBJ1-1 | TRBV6-5 | -
ASKLGGTRRGETQY | TRBJ2-5 | TRBV28 | TRBD2
ASSRASTDTQY | TRBJ2-3 | TRBV6-6 | -
ASSYGSNNQPQH | TRBJ1-5 | TRBV6-2/TRBV6-3 | -
ASSTSGTRAYEQY | TRBJ2-7 | TRBV7-8 | TRBD2
ASSHGQGYNSPLH | TRBJ1-6 | TRBV4-1 | -
SVEVIGGETYEQY | TRBJ2-7 | TRBV29-1 | -
ASSQDSDTGELF | TRBJ2-2 | TRBV4-3 | -
ASHPSGSSNEQF | TRBJ2-1 | TRBV6-5 | TRBD2
ASSHSGTGGYNEQF | TRBJ2-1 | TRBV3-1/TRBV3-2 | TRBD1
ASSIAGTGVHEQY | TRBJ2-7 | TRBV19 | TRBD1
ASSADTSNQPQH | TRBJ1-5 | TRBV6-4 | -